This record concerns one TCR beta chain sequence. Its specificity is unknown. This entry comes from a study of graft-versus-host responses after intestinal transplantation. Study as a whole: Recipients had multivisceral, liver-intestinal, or isolated intestinal transplants. Study-level results: The authors found GvH clones in recipient marrow, some appearing first in ileum or blood.

Sequencing was performed with immunoSEQ multiplex PCR; in TCRdb, only in-frame clones are kept and a portion is missing. The repertoire includes about 110,000 clones, just over 90% of them detected once, and about 0.51% sits in the top ten. The TCR originated in a human donor who received an intestinal transplant. The source material was unstimulated CD8+ T cells sorted from spleen or lymph node cells, sampled before intestinal transplant.

In nucleotides, the CDR3 is TGTGCCAGCAGCTTAGGTCAGAGCTACGAGCAGTACTTC. This codes for CASSLGQSYEQYF. The V and J genes are TRBV11-2 and TRBJ2-7, with D hard to call. The germline V gene has CDR1 SGHAT and CDR2 FQNNGV. The CDR3 length is 13 residues. V lost 1 base, J lost 3 bases, and 7 bases lay in between.